Listed below are T cell receptor beta chains from one sample, sequenced in a study of T-cell reconstitution after alpha-beta-depleted transplantation in children. One entry per CDR3 protein, called by TCRdb with MiXCR from the PCR reads. This table holds approximately 230,000 distinct CDR3 sequences, about 25% found once. Sequencing was performed on PBMCs, taken before TCRalphabeta/CD19-depleted stem cell transplant. These receptors all stem from a girl aged 2 to 10 with Fanconi anemia, due to receive a stem cell transplant. Both conserved end residues are part of each CDR3. A D gene is named only where the DNA matches it firmly. Part of the rows lack a size; the others show once, few, many or a class for expanded clones.

V	D	size	J	DNA	CDR3
TRBV29-1	.	many	TRBJ2-1	TGCAGCGTTGCCACGTCGGACCTGGGATACAATGAGCAGTTCTTC	CSVATSDLGYNEQFF
TRBV12-3/TRBV12-4	.	many	TRBJ2-1	TGTGCCAGCGGAATACTAGTTTACAATGAGCAGTTCTTC	CASGILVYNEQFF
TRBV11-2	TRBD1	.	TRBJ2-1	TGTGCCAGCAGCTTAGGTGTTGGGACAGGGACCCTTTCCCTCTACAATGAGCAGTTCTTC	CASSLGVGTGTLSLYNEQFF
TRBV7-9	.	.	TRBJ2-5	TGTGCCAGCAGCTTAGATGGAGGGCAAGAGACCCAGTACTTC	CASSLDGGQETQYF
TRBV7-8	.	.	TRBJ2-7	TGTGCCAGCAGCTCCCGGGACAGATCGGGACTACTCTACGAGCAGTACTTC	CASSSRDRSGLLYEQYF
TRBV27	.	.	TRBJ2-7	TGTGCCAGCAGTCCAGCCAAACAGGGAGGTTACGAGCAGTACTTC	CASSPAKQGGYEQYF
TRBV29-1	TRBD2	.	TRBJ2-3	TGCAGCGGGGCCGTGCTAGCGGGGAAGGCCCCGGGGGGTACGCAGTATTTT	CSGAVLAGKAPGGTQYF
TRBV29-1	.	.	TRBJ2-7	TGCAGCGTCCTAGATAGCGACGAGCAGTACTTC	CSVLDSDEQYF
TRBV20-1	TRBD1	.	TRBJ2-5	TGCAGTGCTGTGACAGGGGATGATCTCCAAGAGACCCAGTACTTC	CSAVTGDDLQETQYF
TRBV28	TRBD2	.	TRBJ2-1	TGTGCCAGCAGTCCGAGCGGGAGCGGGGGCAATGAGCAGTTCTTC	CASSPSGSGGNEQFF
TRBV5-1	.	.	TRBJ2-1	TGCGCCAGCAAAACGGAACCCCATACTTACAATGAGCAGTTCTTC	CASKTEPHTYNEQFF
TRBV29-1	.	many	TRBJ2-7	TGCAGCGTTGGAGCAGGGATATACGAGCAGTACTTC	CSVGAGIYEQYF
TRBV20-1	TRBD2	.	TRBJ2-1	TGCAGTGCTAGTGTAATAGCGGGGGGAAACAATGAGCAGTTCTTC	CSASVIAGGNNEQFF